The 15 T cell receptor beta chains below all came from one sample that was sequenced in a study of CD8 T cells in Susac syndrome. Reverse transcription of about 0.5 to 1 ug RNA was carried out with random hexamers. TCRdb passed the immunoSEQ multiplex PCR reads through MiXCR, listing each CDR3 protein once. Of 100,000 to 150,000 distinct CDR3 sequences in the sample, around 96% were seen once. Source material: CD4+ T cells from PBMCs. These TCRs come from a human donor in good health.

The CDR3 sequence: CASSVAASGAQETQYF. CDR3 DNA sequence: TGTGCCAGCAGCGTAGCCGCTAGCGGGGCTCAAGAGACCCAGTACTTC. V and J are TRBV9 and TRBJ2-5; 9 bases line up with TRBD2. Germline CDR1 is SGDLS and CDR2 is YYNGEE. Losses at the gene ends were 0 bases for V and 2 bases for J; bases not matched to a gene: 5. The CDR3 spans 16 residues.

In DNA, the CDR3 is TGTGCCAGTAGTATCACGGTTACCGGGGAGCTGTTTTTT. This sequence encodes CASSITVTGELFF. The genes are TRBV19 and TRBJ2-2; no reliable D call. The CDR3 has 13 amino acids. The germline V gene has CDR1 LNHDA and CDR2 SQIVND (reference sequence). V was trimmed by 3 bases and J by 5 bases, leaving 7 bases between them.

The DNA of the CDR3 is TGTGCCAGCATAAGGGACAGGCCAAGCTCTGGAAACACCATATATTTT. Its translation is CASIRDRPSSGNTIYF. This chain links TRBV19 with TRBJ1-3, with 8 bases matching TRBD1. From germline, CDR1 is LNHDA and CDR2 SQIVND (reference sequence). There are 16 residues in the CDR3. Trimming cost V 9 bases and J 0 bases; bases outside gene matches: 10.

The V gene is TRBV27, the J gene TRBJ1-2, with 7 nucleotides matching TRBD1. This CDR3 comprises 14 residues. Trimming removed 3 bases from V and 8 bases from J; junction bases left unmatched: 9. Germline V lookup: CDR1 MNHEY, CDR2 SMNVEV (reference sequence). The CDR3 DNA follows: TGTGCCAGCAGTTTCCGACAGGGTAGTGGGGGCTACACCTTC. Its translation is CASSFRQGSGGYTF.

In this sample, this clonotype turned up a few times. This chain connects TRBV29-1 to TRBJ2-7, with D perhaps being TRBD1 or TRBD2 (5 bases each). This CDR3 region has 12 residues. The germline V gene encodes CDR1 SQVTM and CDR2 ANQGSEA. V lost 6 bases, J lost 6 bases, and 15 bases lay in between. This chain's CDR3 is CSVGTPPSEQYF. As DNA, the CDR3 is TGCAGCGTAGGGACGCCTCCCTCCGAGCAGTACTTC.

The chain's CDR3 is CASSPQGQNTGELFF. DNA of the CDR3: TGTGCCAGCAGTCCACAGGGGCAGAACACCGGGGAGCTGTTTTTT. The chain carries TRBV2 and TRBJ2-2; 7 nucleotides line up with TRBD1. The V gene's germline CDR1 is SNHLY and CDR2 FYNNEI. This CDR3 is built from 15 residues. V lost 5 bases and J lost 1; bases outside the gene matches: 4. The variable domain in full, with the rest retrieved from reference TRBV2 and TRBJ2-2, is EPEVTQTPSHQVTQMGQEVILRCVPISNHLYFYWYRQILGQKVEFLVSFYNNEISEKSEIFDDQFSVERPDGSNFTLKIRSTKLEDSAMYFCASSPQGQNTGELFFGEGSRLTVL.

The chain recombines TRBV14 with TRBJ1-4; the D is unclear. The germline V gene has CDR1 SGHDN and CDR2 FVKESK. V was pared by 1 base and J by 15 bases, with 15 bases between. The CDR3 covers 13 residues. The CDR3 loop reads CASSQVGQQGLFF. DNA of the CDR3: TGTGCCAGCAGCCAAGTTGGGCAGCAAGGCTTGTTTTTT.

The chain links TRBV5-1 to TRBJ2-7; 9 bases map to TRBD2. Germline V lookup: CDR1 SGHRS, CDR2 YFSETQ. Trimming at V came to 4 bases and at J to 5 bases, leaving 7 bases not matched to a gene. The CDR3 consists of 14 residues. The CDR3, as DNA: TGCGCCAGCAGCCTTAGCGGGAGCGTCAACGAGCAGTACTTC. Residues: CASSLSGSVNEQYF. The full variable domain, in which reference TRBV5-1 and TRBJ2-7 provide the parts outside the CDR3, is KAGVTQTPRYLIKTRGQQVTLSCSPISGHRSVSWYQQTPGQGLQFLFEYFSETQRNKGNFPGRFSGRQFSNSRSEMNVSTLELGDSALYLCASSLSGSVNEQYFGPGTRLTVT.

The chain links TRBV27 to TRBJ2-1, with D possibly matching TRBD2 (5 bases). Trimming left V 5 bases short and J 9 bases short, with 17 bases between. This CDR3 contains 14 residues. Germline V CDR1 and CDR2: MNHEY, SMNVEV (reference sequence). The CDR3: CASSTSGPAREQFF. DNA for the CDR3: TGTGCCAGCAGTACCAGCGGTCCCGCCCGTGAGCAGTTCTTC.

Here the CDR3 reads CATMVEDTGPYEQYF. Written as DNA, the CDR3 is TGTGCTACCATGGTGGAGGACACAGGACCTTACGAGCAGTACTTC. This rearrangement joins TRBV19 to TRBJ2-7; perhaps D is TRBD1 or TRBD2 (5 bases each). Germline V lookup: CDR1 LNHDA, CDR2 SQIVND (reference sequence). This CDR3 region has 15 residues.

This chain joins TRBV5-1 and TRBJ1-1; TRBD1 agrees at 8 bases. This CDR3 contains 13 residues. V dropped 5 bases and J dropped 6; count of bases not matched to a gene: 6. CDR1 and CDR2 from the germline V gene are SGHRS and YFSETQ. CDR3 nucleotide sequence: TGCGCCAGCAGGGCAGGACAGGGCCCTGAAGCTTTCTTT. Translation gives CASRAGQGPEAFF.

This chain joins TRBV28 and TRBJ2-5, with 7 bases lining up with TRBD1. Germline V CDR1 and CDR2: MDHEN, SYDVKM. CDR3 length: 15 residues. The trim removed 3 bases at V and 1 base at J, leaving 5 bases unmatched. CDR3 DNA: TGTGCCAGCAGTTTTTGGCAGGGGGTCCAAGAGACCCAGTACTTC. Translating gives CASSFWQGVQETQYF.

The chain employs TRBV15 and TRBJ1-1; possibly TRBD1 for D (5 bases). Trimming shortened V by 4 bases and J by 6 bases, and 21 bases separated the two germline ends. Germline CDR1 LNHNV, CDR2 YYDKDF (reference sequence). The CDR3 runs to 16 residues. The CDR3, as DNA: TGTGCCACCAGCATAGAGGGGATTACCACTGGAGCTGAAGCTTTCTTT. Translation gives CATSIEGITTGAEAFF.

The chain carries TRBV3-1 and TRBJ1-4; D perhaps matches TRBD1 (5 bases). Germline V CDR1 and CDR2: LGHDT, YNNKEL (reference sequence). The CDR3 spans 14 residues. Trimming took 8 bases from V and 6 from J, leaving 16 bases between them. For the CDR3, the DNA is TGTGCCAGCCGGAAGAGGGGCGGAGATGAAAAACTGTTTTTT. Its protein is CASRKRGGDEKLFF.

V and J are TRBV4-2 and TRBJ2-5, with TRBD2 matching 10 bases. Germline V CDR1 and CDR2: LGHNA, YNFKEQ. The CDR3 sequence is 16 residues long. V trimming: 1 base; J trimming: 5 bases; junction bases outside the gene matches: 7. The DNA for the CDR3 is TGTGCCAGCAGCCAAGGACCTAGCGGGAGTTCCGAGACCCAGTACTTC. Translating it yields CASSQGPSGSSETQYF.